Listed here are 8 T cell receptor beta chains from one sample, sequenced in a study of blood T cell repertoires in COVID-19. Measured with immunoSEQ multiplex PCR; TCRdb has only the in-frame clones, and not every one. The table shows 150,000 to 200,000 clones, with over 80% occurring only once. The material sequenced was PBMCs or T cells enriched from blood (not recorded which). The source is a woman aged 60-70 years who had recovered from COVID-19.

This chain connects TRBV29-1 to TRBJ2-1, with TRBD1 matching over 8 bases. The CDR3 sequence is 12 residues long. In germline, CDR1 is SQVTM, CDR2 ANQGSEA. Trimming at V came to 3 bases and at J to 10 bases, leaving 5 bases not matched to a gene. CDR3 sequence (DNA): TGCAGCGTTGACAGGGGGCGCGGGGAGCAGTTCTTC. Translation gives CSVDRGRGEQFF.

The rearrangement uses TRBV2 and TRBJ1-2, with TRBD1 matching over 7 bases. This CDR3 spans 14 amino acids. CDR1 and CDR2 (germline): SNHLY, FYNNEI. J lost 4 bases, V lost 3 bases, and 5 bases had no gene match. DNA of the CDR3: TGTGCCAGCAGTGAGCAGGGGGGAAGCTATGGCTACACCTTC. Protein sequence: CASSEQGGSYGYTF.

V is TRBV6-1 and J is TRBJ1-1, with D possibly being TRBD1 (6 bases). Germline CDR1 is MNHNS and CDR2 is SASEGT. This CDR3 has 14 amino acids. Trimming left V 1 base short and J 5 bases short, with 11 bases between. CDR3 region: CASSEEWTVTEAFF. In DNA form, the CDR3 reads TGTGCCAGCAGTGAAGAGTGGACAGTGACTGAAGCTTTCTTT.

The chain employs TRBV5-1 and TRBJ2-3; D gene ambiguous. The CDR3 totals 15 residues. The V and J ends lost 1 base and 8 bases respectively, with 17 bases between them. From germline, CDR1 is SGHRS and CDR2 YFSETQ. CDR3 bases: TGCGCCAGCAGCTTGTACCCCCCCCCAGATTCTACGCAGTATTTT. This gives the protein CASSLYPPPDSTQYF.

This chain connects TRBV10-3 to TRBJ1-2; D is possibly TRBD1 (6 bases). Germline V gives CDR1 ENHRY, CDR2 SYGVKD. Deletions cut 6 bases from V and 1 base from J, with 18 bases between. The CDR3 length is 16 residues. The CDR3 reads CAISPTDRRINYGYTF. The CDR3 DNA reads TGTGCCATCAGCCCCACGGACAGAAGGATTAACTATGGCTACACCTTC.

The chain links TRBV5-1 to TRBJ2-5; TRBD2 aligns across 10 bases. J lost 2 bases, V lost 5 bases, and 6 bases had no gene match. The CDR3 is made up of 15 amino acids. CDR1 and CDR2 from the germline V gene are SGHRS and YFSETQ. CDR3 loop: CASRLAGTTQETQYF. CDR3 nucleotide sequence: TGCGCCAGCAGACTAGCGGGAACGACTCAAGAGACCCAGTACTTC.

The genes are TRBV11-2 and TRBJ2-7, with D hard to call. The V gene lost 1 base and the J gene lost 3 bases, with 7 bases spanning the gap. CDR1 and CDR2 from the germline V gene are SGHAT and FQNNGV. The CDR3 runs 13 residues. The DNA for the CDR3 is TGTGCCAGCAGCTTAGCAGGCAGCTACGAGCAGTACTTC. Translation: CASSLAGSYEQYF.

This chain joins TRBV11-1 and TRBJ1-6, with 9 positions matching TRBD1. This CDR3 contains 14 residues. Germline values: CDR1 SGHAT, CDR2 FQDESV (reference sequence). The V and J ends lost 4 bases and 8 bases, in that order; junction bases with no gene match: 3. The CDR3 protein is CASSSGQGDSPLHF. The DNA for the CDR3 is TGTGCCAGCAGCTCGGGACAGGGTGATTCACCCCTCCACTTT.